The 32 T cell receptor beta chains below all came from one sample that was sequenced in a study of cytomegalovirus exposure and HLA in healthy donors. The PCR had 60 Vbeta and 13 Jbeta primers. Profiled with immunoSEQ multiplex PCR; TCRdb holds only in-frame clones, not every one. The data contain roughly 100,000 clones, about 83% of them seen just once; the ten biggest clones take up 3% to 4%. Material: PBMCs. These TCRs come from a female donor in good health and CMV-seropositive.

The chain carries TRBV28 and TRBJ2-7; 14 bases fit TRBD2. The V and J ends lost 7 bases and 9 bases, in that order; junction bases with no gene match: 8. The CDR3 runs to 14 residues. Germline V gene data show CDR1 as MDHEN and CDR2 as SYDVKM. CDR3 in DNA: TGTGCCAGCACTCCGGGACTAGCGGGAGAGGGGCAGTACTTC. Encoded protein: CASTPGLAGEGQYF.

Of note for this clone: A junction end diverges from the germline sequence, so it may reflect a read error. J is TRBJ2-5 and V is TRBV7-9; D is ambiguous. In germline, CDR1 is SEHNR, CDR2 FQNEAQ (reference sequence). The CDR3 is 15 amino acids. The CDR3 protein is CSSSLSAWLGETQYF. The DNA of the CDR3 is TGTTCCAGCAGCTTGTCAGCGTGGCTAGGAGAGACCCAGTACTTC.

The table lists this clone with a count of one. The chain is built from TRBV6-6 and TRBJ2-3; 11 bases match TRBD2. V lost 4 bases and J lost 6; bases outside the gene matches: 6. The CDR3 has 15 residues. The germline CDR1 and CDR2 sequences are MNHNY and SVGAGI (reference sequence). As DNA, the CDR3 is TGTGCCAGCAGTTTAGCGGGGGGGCAAGCTGATACGCAGTATTTT. Residues: CASSLAGGQADTQYF.

This chain links TRBV11-2 with TRBJ2-7; 8 positions match TRBD1. This CDR3 is built from 16 residues. CDR1 is SGHAT, CDR2 FQNNGV, per germline. J gave up 3 bases and V 1 base, and 8 bases lay outside the gene matches. The CDR3 sequence is CASSLVPRTGNYEQYF. The DNA of the CDR3 is TGTGCCAGCAGCTTAGTCCCGAGGACAGGGAACTACGAGCAGTACTTC.

CDR3 coding DNA: TGCGCCAGCAGCCAGATAACAGGGTCGGATGGCTACACCTTC. Residues: CASSQITGSDGYTF. The V and J genes are TRBV4-1 and TRBJ1-2, with a possible D match to TRBD1 (6 bases). Germline CDR1 is MGHRA and CDR2 is YSYEKL. V lost 3 bases to trimming and J lost 6 bases, with 14 bases between them. The CDR3 sequence is 14 residues long.

This clone has a handful of counts. V usage is TRBV15 and J usage is TRBJ1-5; D gene uncertain. The CDR3 length is 15 residues. Per the germline V gene, CDR1 is LNHNV and CDR2 is YYDKDF (reference sequence). V was pared by 0 bases and J by 8 bases, with 14 bases between. As DNA, the CDR3 is TGTGCCACCAGCAGAGACGCCGCGGGGAGTGAGCCCCAGCATTTT. It yields the protein CATSRDAAGSEPQHF. The full variable domain, rest sourced from reference TRBV15 and TRBJ1-5, is DAMVIQNPRYQVTQFGKPVTLSCSQTLNHNVMYWYQQKSSQAPKLLFHYYDKDFNNEADTPDNFQSRRPNTSFCFLDIRSPGLGDTAMYLCATSRDAAGSEPQHFGDGTRLSIL.

This clone was counted once. Here the CDR3 reads CASSTTGDNQPQHF. In DNA, the CDR3 is TGTGCCAGCTCGACGACAGGGGACAATCAGCCCCAGCATTTT. The chain links TRBV18 to TRBJ1-5; 8 nucleotides agree with TRBD1. The V segment lost 6 bases and the J segment 3 bases; nucleotides outside the gene matches: 4. Germline lookup yields CDR1 KGHSH and CDR2 LQKENI. This CDR3 is 14 amino acids long.

The chain carries TRBV29-1 and TRBJ1-1; 8 bases line up with TRBD1. Germline V gene sequence: CDR1 SQVTM, CDR2 ANQGSEA. The junction had 6 bases not matched to a gene; V was cut back by 7 bases and J by 5 bases. This CDR3 comprises 12 residues. In nucleotides, the CDR3 is TGCAGCGGCGACAGGGGAGGGACTGAAGCTTTCTTT. Encoded protein: CSGDRGGTEAFF. The variable domain in full, completed from reference TRBV29-1 and TRBJ1-1, reads SAVISQKPSRDICQRGTSLTIQCQVDSQVTMMFWYRQQPGQSLTLIATANQGSEATYESGFVIDKFPISRPNLTFSTLTVSNMSPEDSSIYLCSGDRGGTEAFFGQGTRLTVV.

The rearrangement links TRBV5-6 to TRBJ1-2, with 7 bases lining up with TRBD1. Trimming at V came to 3 bases and at J to 3 bases, leaving 11 bases not matched to a gene. CDR1 is SGHDT, CDR2 YYEEEE, per germline. The CDR3 is 16 amino acids. The CDR3 protein is CASSSLKIGTDYGYTF. The CDR3, as DNA: TGTGCCAGCAGCTCCTTGAAGATCGGGACAGACTATGGCTACACCTTC.

This chain links TRBV7-2 with TRBJ1-2; 7 bases agree with TRBD1. The CDR3 is made up of 15 amino acids. V lost 2 bases, J lost 7 bases, and 10 bases stayed unmatched. Germline loops: CDR1 SGHTA, CDR2 FQGNSA. The CDR3 loop reads CASSLPGRGRGGYTF. CDR3 nucleotide sequence: TGTGCCAGCAGCTTACCGGGTAGGGGGCGAGGTGGCTACACCTTC.

This clone was recorded only once. This chain joins TRBV10-2 and TRBJ2-7, with TRBD2 matching over 9 bases. The CDR3 spans 15 residues. Per the germline V gene, CDR1 is WSHSY and CDR2 is SAAADI. Losses at the gene ends were 6 bases for V and 7 bases for J; bases not matched to a gene: 13. The CDR3 loop reads CASSGLGGRAEEQYF. The DNA for the CDR3 is TGCGCCAGCAGCGGGCTAGGCGGGAGGGCGGAGGAGCAGTACTTC.

The V and J genes are TRBV5-1 and TRBJ1-3, with 11 bases lining up with TRBD1. CDR1 is SGHRS and CDR2 is YFSETQ in the germline V gene. This CDR3 is 16 amino acids long. V was clipped by 1 base and J by 6 bases; unmatched bases: 6. The CDR3 DNA follows: TGCGCCAGCAGCTTGACTCGGACAGGGGGCGAAAACACCATATATTTT. It yields the protein CASSLTRTGGENTIYF.

The rearrangement links TRBV29-1 to TRBJ2-7; 7 positions match TRBD2. The germline gives CDR1 SQVTM, CDR2 ANQGSEA. Losses at the gene ends were 7 bases for V and 7 bases for J; bases not matched to a gene: 16. The CDR3 contains 14 residues. CDR3 sequence: CSALAGEGRGEQYF. The CDR3 DNA is TGCAGCGCCCTGGCGGGGGAGGGAAGAGGGGAGCAGTACTTC.

Here the CDR3 reads CASSEALADYGYTF. The CDR3 bases are TGTGCCAGCAGTGAAGCGCTGGCCGATTATGGCTACACCTTC. This rearrangement joins TRBV6-1 to TRBJ1-2; no clear D. The germline gives CDR1 MNHNS, CDR2 SASEGT. Trimming removed 0 bases from V and 5 bases from J, with 10 bases in between. The CDR3 consists of 14 residues.

The gene calls are TRBV6-1 and TRBJ2-7, with 9 bases lining up with TRBD2. The J segment lost 4 bases and the V segment lost 6 bases, leaving 10 bases of the junction unmatched. CDR3 length: 15 amino acids. The germline gives CDR1 MNHNS, CDR2 SASEGT. The CDR3: CASSPVVSGGYEQYF. CDR3 sequence (DNA): TGTGCCAGCAGCCCCGTAGTTAGCGGGGGTTACGAGCAGTACTTC.

As for this clone: Its ends do not fully match the called genes, so a read error is possible. The J gene is TRBJ1-6, the V gene TRBV7-2; weak D call: TRBD1 (5 bases). Germline V gives CDR1 SGHTA, CDR2 FQGNSA. The CDR3 has 15 amino acids. CDR3 amino acids: CASSVGHLSNSSLHF. The CDR3 DNA sequence: TGTGCCAGCAGCGTAGGACATCTAAGTAATTCATCCCTCCACTTT.

The chain employs TRBV28 and TRBJ1-5, with D maybe TRBD1 (5 bases). This CDR3 has 14 residues. Looked up from germline, CDR1 is MDHEN and CDR2 is SYDVKM. Trimming took off 7 bases at V and 1 base at J, with 11 bases between the two ends. The CDR3 sequence is CASTPGGSNQPQHF. CDR3 nucleotide sequence: TGTGCCAGCACCCCGGGGGGAAGCAATCAGCCCCAGCATTTT.

V is TRBV19 and J is TRBJ2-7; 11 positions match TRBD2. Trimming at V came to 5 bases and at J to 10 bases, leaving 10 bases not matched to a gene. Looked up from germline, CDR1 is LNHDA and CDR2 is SQIVND (reference sequence). The CDR3 consists of 14 residues. This CDR3 reads CASSPSPTSGTQYF. The CDR3 DNA reads TGTGCCAGTAGTCCCTCTCCGACTAGCGGGACTCAGTACTTC.

The rearrangement links TRBV6-5 to TRBJ1-2; D is unclear. The CDR3 is 8 amino acids. Germline loops: CDR1 MNHEY, CDR2 SVGAGI. Trimming removed 11 bases at V and 8 bases at J, with 6 bases between. The CDR3 nucleotides are TGTGCCGCGGGGGGCTACACCTTC. Translating gives CAAGGYTF.

The rearrangement uses TRBV27 and TRBJ2-6, with no clear D. This CDR3 is 16 amino acids long. The germline V gene encodes CDR1 MNHEY and CDR2 SMNVEV (reference sequence). The V end was cut by 3 bases, the J end by 2 bases, with 11 bases between. The DNA for the CDR3 is TGTGCCAGCAGTTTCGGCCAGAGCGCTGGGGCCAACGTCCTGACTTTC. This sequence encodes CASSFGQSAGANVLTF.

V usage is TRBV30 and J usage is TRBJ2-5; a possible D gene is TRBD1 (6 bases). The J call may be faulty, since TRBJ2-7 better matches the DNA end. This CDR3 has 13 residues. Looked up from germline, CDR1 is GTSNPN and CDR2 is SVGIG (reference sequence). This chain's CDR3 is CACSGDTPYEQYF. The CDR3 DNA follows: TGTGCCTGTTCAGGGGACACCCCCTACGAGCAGTACTTC.

The V and J genes are TRBV5-1 and TRBJ2-7, with 9 bases matching TRBD2. Trimming cost V 4 bases and J 2 bases; bases outside gene matches: 4. The CDR3 totals 14 residues. Germline-derived CDR1 and CDR2 are SGHRS and YFSETQ. CDR3 protein: CASSESSGTYEQYF. The DNA for the CDR3 is TGCGCCAGCAGCGAGTCTAGCGGGACCTACGAGCAGTACTTC. The complete variable domain, with remaining parts taken from reference TRBV5-1 and TRBJ2-7, reads KAGVTQTPRYLIKTRGQQVTLSCSPISGHRSVSWYQQTPGQGLQFLFEYFSETQRNKGNFPGRFSGRQFSNSRSEMNVSTLELGDSALYLCASSESSGTYEQYFGPGTRLTVT.

This rearrangement joins TRBV27 to TRBJ2-6; 8 positions agree with TRBD1. Germline CDR1 MNHEY, CDR2 SMNVEV (reference sequence). Trimming at V came to 7 bases and at J to 0 bases, leaving 11 bases not matched to a gene. This CDR3 spans 18 amino acids. CDR3 sequence reads: CASKRLQGALSGANVLTF. Here the CDR3 DNA reads TGTGCCAGCAAGAGGCTGCAGGGGGCTCTCTCTGGGGCCAACGTCCTGACTTTC.

The V call is TRBV5-3, the J call TRBJ1-2, with a weak D call TRBD1 (6 bases). TRBV5-3 is treated as an ORF (open reading frame) with a function not yet certain. V was clipped by 5 bases and J by 6 bases, with 17 bases between them. The CDR3 has 14 residues. CDR3 sequence reads: CARSNRGGAHGYTF. CDR3 coding DNA: TGTGCCAGAAGTAACCGGGGGGGGGCTCATGGCTACACCTTC.

The chain is built from TRBV10-1 and TRBJ2-5, with D perhaps TRBD1 (5 bases). The CDR3 consists of 15 residues. CDR1 is WNHNN, CDR2 SYGVQD, per germline (reference sequence). Trimming removed 6 bases at V and 0 bases at J, with 14 bases between. CDR3 in amino acids: CASSRNRTYQETQYF. The CDR3 bases are TGCGCCAGCAGCCGAAATAGGACATACCAAGAGACCCAGTACTTC.

V gene TRBV20-1 combines with J gene TRBJ2-1; possible D gene TRBD1, 7 bases. This CDR3 is 11 amino acids long. Per germline, CDR1 DFQATT and CDR2 SNEGSKA (reference sequence). V lost 8 bases to trimming and J lost 7 bases, with 12 bases between them. The CDR3 nucleotides are TGCAGTACTCAGGGGGGAAATGAGCAGTTCTTC. Translated: CSTQGGNEQFF.

V is TRBV2 and J is TRBJ2-7; tentatively, D is TRBD1 (6 bases). Trimming took 6 bases from V and 3 from J, leaving 15 bases between them. The CDR3 extends over 14 amino acids. The germline V gene encodes CDR1 SNHLY and CDR2 FYNNEI. The CDR3 loop is CASRPFGGFYEQYF. CDR3 coding DNA: TGTGCCAGCAGACCCTTTGGGGGCTTCTACGAGCAGTACTTC. The full variable domain, its missing parts supplied by reference TRBV2 and TRBJ2-7, is EPEVTQTPSHQVTQMGQEVILRCVPISNHLYFYWYRQILGQKVEFLVSFYNNEISEKSEIFDDQFSVERPDGSNFTLKIRSTKLEDSAMYFCASRPFGGFYEQYFGPGTRLTVT.

The chain has TRBV19 and TRBJ2-2, with D tentatively TRBD2 (5 bases). Per germline, CDR1 LNHDA and CDR2 SQIVND (reference sequence). This CDR3 comprises 15 residues. Trimming removed 11 bases from V and 5 bases from J, with 21 bases in between. CDR3 bases: TGTGCCTCTACCGGGGTAGCGAGTTATACCGGGGAGCTGTTTTTT. Translating it yields CASTGVASYTGELFF.

The chain links TRBV5-1 to TRBJ2-1; D might be TRBD2 (6 bases). Germline lookup yields CDR1 SGHRS and CDR2 YFSETQ. Trimming took off 7 bases at V and 10 bases at J, with 15 bases between the two ends. This CDR3 is built from 12 residues. CDR3 protein: CASGVAEREQFF. DNA of the CDR3: TGCGCCAGCGGTGTAGCGGAGAGAGAGCAGTTCTTC.

V is TRBV6-6 and J is TRBJ1-1; D uncertain. Germline values: CDR1 MNHNY, CDR2 SVGAGI (reference sequence). V lost 4 bases to trimming and J lost 3 bases, with 9 bases between them. This CDR3 spans 13 amino acids. The CDR3 region is CASSSRRDTEAFF. The CDR3 DNA is TGTGCCAGCAGTTCGAGGCGGGACACTGAAGCTTTCTTT.

V and J are TRBV19 and TRBJ2-5, with TRBD1 matching 8 bases. V lost 1 base and J lost 5; bases outside the gene matches: 6. CDR3 size: 15 residues. In germline, CDR1 is LNHDA, CDR2 SQIVND (reference sequence). The CDR3 loop is CASSIGPGGAETQYF. CDR3 in DNA: TGTGCCAGTAGTATAGGCCCAGGGGGCGCGGAGACCCAGTACTTC. Based on the CDR3 plus reference TRBV19 and TRBJ2-5, the full variable domain is DGGITQSPKYLFRKEGQNVTLSCEQNLNHDAMYWYRQDPGQGLRLIYYSQIVNDFQKGDIAEGYSVSREKKESFPLTVTSAQKNPTAFYLCASSIGPGGAETQYFGPGTRLLVL.

The chain has TRBV19 and TRBJ2-5; weak D call: TRBD1 (6 bases). The V gene's germline CDR1 is LNHDA and CDR2 SQIVND (reference sequence). CDR3 length: 13 amino acids. Between the trimmed V and J ends, which lost 5 bases and 3 bases, there was a span of 10 bases. Here the CDR3 reads CASSPDRKETQYF. The CDR3 DNA reads TGTGCCAGTAGTCCAGACAGGAAAGAGACCCAGTACTTC.